Each of the 24 T cell receptor beta chains below was sequenced from the same sample in a study of response to subunit inactivated influenza vaccine. MiXCR, applied by TCRdb to the RT-PCR reads, yields one record per CDR3 protein. The sample carries around 850,000 distinct CDR3 sequences, approximately 18% recorded once. Sequences were derived from PBMCs from blood, sampled roughly 5 days after vaccination. These TCRs come from a man aged 45-65 years who received an inactivated influenza vaccine.

This clonotype was observed many times. This chain links TRBV5-5 with TRBJ1-3; no clear D. Germline assignment: CDR1 SGHKS and CDR2 YYEKEE (reference sequence). Trimming took off 4 bases at V and 8 bases at J, with 13 bases between the two ends. This CDR3 spans 13 amino acids. CDR3 sequence: CASSPRDGDTIYF. In nucleotides, the CDR3 is TGTGCCAGCAGCCCCCGCGACGGGGACACCATATATTTT.

The chain carries TRBV5-1 and TRBJ2-1; TRBD2 matches 7 bases. V trimming: 5 bases; J trimming: 7 bases; junction bases outside the gene matches: 6. CDR1 is SGHRS and CDR2 is YFSETQ in the germline V gene. The CDR3 extends over 13 amino acids. DNA of the CDR3: TGCGCCAGCAGAACGGACGGGGGGAATGAGCAGTTCTTC. Protein: CASRTDGGNEQFF. Based on the CDR3 plus reference TRBV5-1 and TRBJ2-1, the full variable domain is KAGVTQTPRYLIKTRGQQVTLSCSPISGHRSVSWYQQTPGQGLQFLFEYFSETQRNKGNFPGRFSGRQFSNSRSEMNVSTLELGDSALYLCASRTDGGNEQFFGPGTRLTVL.

The V gene is TRBV11-2, the J gene TRBJ2-1; TRBD2 matches 12 bases. The CDR3 has 15 residues. J gave up 9 bases and V 6 bases, and 9 bases lay outside the gene matches. Germline lookup yields CDR1 SGHAT and CDR2 FQNNGV. CDR3 region: CASRNRASGRGEQFF. The CDR3 coding sequence is TGTGCCAGCAGAAATCGGGCTAGCGGGAGGGGTGAGCAGTTCTTC.

This clonotype was counted only a few times. V is TRBV24-1 and J is TRBJ2-1; D is perhaps TRBD1 or TRBD2 (5 bases each). Trimming left V 2 bases short and J 8 bases short, with 18 bases between. CDR3 size: 16 residues. Germline CDR1 reads KGHDR; CDR2 reads SFDVKD. The CDR3 DNA is TGTGCCACCAGTGATTCCGGGGCGAAGGGCCTCGATGAGCAGTTCTTC. Its protein product is CATSDSGAKGLDEQFF.

This clonotype was seen more than once but under ten times. This rearrangement joins TRBV7-9 to TRBJ2-7; 11 nucleotides align to TRBD1. V shed 1 base and J 4 bases; nucleotides not matched to a gene: 3. Germline-derived CDR1 and CDR2 are SEHNR and FQNEAQ (reference sequence). This CDR3 region has 15 residues. CDR3 region: CASSLEDRGLYEQYF. CDR3 sequence (DNA): TGTGCCAGCAGCTTAGAGGACAGGGGGCTTTACGAGCAGTACTTC. Using reference TRBV7-9 and TRBJ2-7 for the parts outside the CDR3, the full variable domain is DTGVSQNPRHKITKRGQNVTFRCDPISEHNRLYWYRQTLGQGPEFLTYFQNEAQLEKSRLLSDRFSAERPKGSFSTLEIQRTEQGDSAMYLCASSLEDRGLYEQYFGPGTRLTVT.

V gene TRBV6-5 combines with J gene TRBJ2-5; possibly TRBD1 or TRBD2 for D (5 bases each). CDR1 and CDR2 (germline): MNHEY, SVGAGI. CDR3 length equals 12 residues. V lost 5 bases and J lost 7, with 11 bases in between. CDR3 region: CASSGAEGTQYF. The CDR3 nucleotides are TGTGCCAGCAGTGGGGCCGAGGGGACCCAGTACTTC.

This clonotype was recorded a few times. The CDR3 coding sequence is TGTGCCAGCAGCCGAGACCTTCTAACCACCTACAATGAGCAGTTCTTC. As protein: CASSRDLLTTYNEQFF. V is TRBV14 and J is TRBJ2-1; D not certain. Trimming removed 4 bases at V and 2 bases at J, with 15 bases between. CDR3 size: 16 residues. Germline CDR1 reads SGHDN; CDR2 reads FVKESK.

This clonotype showed up just a few times. The chain couples TRBV10-3 to TRBJ2-5, with D perhaps TRBD2 (5 bases). This CDR3 comprises 13 residues. V shed 4 bases and J shed 2 bases, with 8 bases lying between them. CDR1 and CDR2 (germline): ENHRY, SYGVKD. In nucleotides, the CDR3 is TGTGCCATCAGTGTATCGGGACAAGAGACCCAGTACTTC. It codes for CAISVSGQETQYF.

The chain carries TRBV20-1 and TRBJ2-5; D is undetermined. From germline, CDR1 is DFQATT and CDR2 SNEGSKA (reference sequence). The CDR3 extends over 13 amino acids. Deletions cut 5 bases from V and 0 bases from J, with 10 bases between. The CDR3 DNA reads as TGCAGTGCTTATTACCCGTACCAAGAGACCCAGTACTTC. This sequence encodes CSAYYPYQETQYF.

This clonotype was observed a handful of times. The chain combines TRBV7-2 with TRBJ1-6; a weak D match, TRBD1 (6 bases). The germline gives CDR1 SGHTA, CDR2 FQGNSA. The CDR3 totals 15 residues. V lost 2 bases to trimming and J lost 6 bases, with 11 bases between them. CDR3 loop: CASSLSGQRNSPLHF. The CDR3 DNA is TGTGCCAGCAGCTTAAGTGGACAGCGTAATTCACCCCTCCACTTT.

The table lists this clonotype with many counts. The chain has TRBV20-1 and TRBJ2-7, with D perhaps matching TRBD1 or TRBD2 (5 bases each). Trimming took 5 bases from V and 7 from J, leaving 12 bases between them. There are 11 residues in the CDR3. Germline loops: CDR1 DFQATT, CDR2 SNEGSKA (reference sequence). The CDR3 here is CSAPGPKEQYF. The CDR3 region has the DNA TGCAGTGCTCCGGGACCCAAGGAGCAGTACTTC.

This clonotype occurred a few times. V gene TRBV3-1 combines with J gene TRBJ2-5; TRBD2 aligns across 12 bases. V trimming: 0 bases; J trimming: 7 bases; junction bases outside the gene matches: 12. CDR3 length: 18 amino acids. CDR1 LGHDT and CDR2 YNNKEL come from the germline V gene (reference sequence). CDR3 DNA sequence: TGTGCCAGCAGCCAAGAGCCTTTTTGGACTAGCGGGATAGTGACCCAGTACTTC. It specifies CASSQEPFWTSGIVTQYF.

In its sample, this clonotype was seen a few times. V gene TRBV28 combines with J gene TRBJ2-1; 10 nucleotides agree with TRBD1. V was clipped by 3 bases and J by 6 bases; unmatched bases: 5. Germline assignment: CDR1 MDHEN and CDR2 SYDVKM. The CDR3 loop spans 15 amino acids. Here the CDR3 reads CASSFRTGGSNEQFF. CDR3 DNA: TGTGCCAGCAGTTTTAGGACAGGGGGATCCAATGAGCAGTTCTTC.

The chain is built from TRBV12-3 or TRBV12-4 and TRBJ2-3; 7 bases are a match to TRBD1. This CDR3 contains 15 residues. J lost 4 bases, V lost 6 bases, and 10 bases had no gene match. In DNA form, the CDR3 reads TGTGCCAGCAGCTGGGCTCAAAGGGGGCCAGATACGCAGTATTTT. It yields the protein CASSWAQRGPDTQYF.

This chain uses TRBV30 with TRBJ2-5; tentative D call: TRBD2 (5 bases). CDR1 is GTSNPN and CDR2 is SVGIG in the germline V gene (reference sequence). The CDR3 has 12 amino acids. Deletions cut 2 bases from V and 7 bases from J, with 11 bases between. The DNA of the CDR3 is TGTGCCTGGAGTTACCCTCGGGGGACCCAGTACTTC. Translating it yields CAWSYPRGTQYF.

V usage is TRBV4-1 and J usage is TRBJ2-7; a possible D gene is TRBD2 (5 bases). V lost 2 bases and J 5 bases, leaving 16 bases between the germline ends. Germline lookup yields CDR1 MGHRA and CDR2 YSYEKL. CDR3 length: 15 amino acids. For the CDR3, the DNA is TGCGCCAGCAGCCAAACAAGTTCTAGCCTGGACGAGCAGTACTTC. Translating it yields CASSQTSSSLDEQYF.

This chain joins TRBV7-9 and TRBJ2-7; no reliable D call. Trimming pared 0 bases from V and 0 bases from J, leaving 9 bases between. CDR3 length: 15 amino acids. Germline V gene lookup returns CDR1 SEHNR and CDR2 FQNEAQ (reference sequence). This CDR3 reads CASSLAGSVSYEQYF. DNA of the CDR3: TGTGCCAGCAGCTTAGCGGGGTCAGTCTCCTACGAGCAGTACTTC.

This clonotype was counted between two and nine times. J is TRBJ2-1 and V is TRBV7-9; maybe TRBD1 (5 bases). The CDR3 loop spans 12 amino acids. V was trimmed by 5 bases and J by 10 bases, leaving 12 bases between them. The germline V gene has CDR1 SEHNR and CDR2 FQNEAQ (reference sequence). The CDR3 sequence is CASSAPSGEQFF. CDR3 bases: TGTGCCAGCAGCGCCCCATCAGGGGAGCAGTTCTTC.

The chain employs TRBV2 and TRBJ2-1; D gene unclear. Germline CDR1 and CDR2: SNHLY and FYNNEI. CDR3 length: 17 residues. CDR3 DNA: TGTACCTTCAGTTCGATCCTCTTGGCAAGCTCCTACAATGAGCAGTTCTTC. This sequence encodes CTFSSILLASSYNEQFF.

In its sample, this clonotype was seen a few times. The CDR3 protein is CAISLTPNYGYTF. In DNA, the CDR3 is TGTGCCATCAGTCTGACACCAAACTATGGCTACACCTTC. The chain couples TRBV10-3 to TRBJ1-2; no definite D call. This CDR3 has 13 residues. V was pared by 5 bases and J by 2 bases, with 9 bases between. Germline loops: CDR1 ENHRY, CDR2 SYGVKD.

The rearrangement uses TRBV20-1 and TRBJ2-1; 16 bases line up with TRBD2. The CDR3 is 16 amino acids. Unmatched junction bases numbered 6, after V lost 6 bases and J lost 4 bases. The V gene's germline CDR1 is DFQATT and CDR2 SNEGSKA (reference sequence). The CDR3 DNA is TGCAGTGCGACCGGGACTAGCGGGAGGGAATACAATGAGCAGTTCTTC. Protein: CSATGTSGREYNEQFF.

This clonotype showed up just a few times. The rearrangement joins TRBV5-5 to TRBJ2-4, with TRBD1 as a possible D gene (5 bases). V was shortened by 3 bases and J by 9 bases, with 16 bases between the two germline ends. From germline, CDR1 is SGHKS and CDR2 YYEKEE (reference sequence). The CDR3 has 14 amino acids. CDR3 DNA: TGTGCCAGCAGCTCGAATCAGGGTTTGGGCATTCAGTACTTC. Encoded protein: CASSSNQGLGIQYF.

Only a few counts were recorded for this clonotype. The rearrangement joins TRBV24-1 to TRBJ2-1, with TRBD1 matching 10 bases. J gave up 5 bases and V 2 bases, and 2 bases lay outside the gene matches. The CDR3 sequence is 15 residues long. Germline assignment: CDR1 KGHDR and CDR2 SFDVKD. In DNA form, the CDR3 reads TGTGCCACCAGTGATTGGGACAGGGGACACAATGAGCAGTTCTTC. It specifies CATSDWDRGHNEQFF.

V and J are TRBV7-8 and TRBJ2-1; TRBD2 aligns across 16 bases. The V gene's germline CDR1 is SGHVS and CDR2 FQNEAQ. The CDR3 contains 18 residues. J lost 10 bases, V lost 5 bases, and 14 bases had no gene match. This CDR3 reads CASSLAGTSGGALGEQFF. Written as DNA, the CDR3 is TGTGCCAGCAGCCTTGCCGGGACTAGCGGGGGGGCCCTCGGAGAGCAGTTCTTC.